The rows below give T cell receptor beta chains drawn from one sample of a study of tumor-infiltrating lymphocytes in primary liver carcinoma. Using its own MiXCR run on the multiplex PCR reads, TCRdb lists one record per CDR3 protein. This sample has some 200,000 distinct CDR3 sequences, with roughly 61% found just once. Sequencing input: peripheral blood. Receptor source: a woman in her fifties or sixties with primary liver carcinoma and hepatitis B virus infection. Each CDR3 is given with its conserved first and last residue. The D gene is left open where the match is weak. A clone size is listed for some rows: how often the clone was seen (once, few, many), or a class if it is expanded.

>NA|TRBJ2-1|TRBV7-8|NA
CASSLVPGSLFF
TGTGCCAGCAGCTTAGTCCCCGGGAGTCTGTTCTTC
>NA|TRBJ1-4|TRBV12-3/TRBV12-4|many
CASSLGQARGGEKLFF
TGTGCCAGCAGTTTAGGACAGGCCAGGGGAGGGGAAAAACTGTTTTTT
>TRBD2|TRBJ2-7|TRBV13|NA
CASSPRGGRTTYEQYF
TGTGCCAGCAGCCCCCGAGGCGGGAGGACTACTTACGAGCAGTACTTC
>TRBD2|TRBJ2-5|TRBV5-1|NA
CASSLGIFLAGGGETQYF
TGCGCCAGCAGCTTGGGCATCTTCCTAGCGGGAGGCGGCGAGACCCAGTACTTC
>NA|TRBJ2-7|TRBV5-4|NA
CAGSFQGISYEQYF
TGTGCCGGCAGCTTCCAGGGGATCTCCTACGAGCAGTACTTC
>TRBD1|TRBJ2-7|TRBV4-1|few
CASSQDRAGGWEQYF
TGCGCCAGCAGCCAAGATCGGGCAGGGGGTTGGGAGCAGTACTTC
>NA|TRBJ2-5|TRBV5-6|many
CASTLTEEETQYF
TGTGCCAGCACCTTGACAGAGGAAGAGACCCAGTACTTC
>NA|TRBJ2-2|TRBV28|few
CASRTPNTGELFF
TGTGCCAGCAGGACCCCGAACACCGGGGAGCTGTTTTTT
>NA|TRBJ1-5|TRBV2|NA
CASSKGLNQPQHF
TGTGCCAGCAGTAAGGGCCTCAATCAGCCCCAGCATTTT
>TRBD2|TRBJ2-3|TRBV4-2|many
CASSQGIAGRNTQYF
TGTGCCAGCAGCCAAGGAATAGCGGGACGGAATACGCAGTATTTT
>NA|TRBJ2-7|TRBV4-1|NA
CASSPLLVTYEQHF
TGCGCCAGTAGCCCCCTCCTGGTAACCTACGAGCAGCACTTC
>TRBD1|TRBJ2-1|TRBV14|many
CASSLGQGGQFF
TGTGCCAGCAGCCTTGGACAGGGAGGGCAGTTCTTC
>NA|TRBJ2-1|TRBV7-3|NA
CASSLTWETPYNEQFF
TGTGCCAGCAGCTTAACGTGGGAGACCCCCTACAATGAGCAGTTCTTC
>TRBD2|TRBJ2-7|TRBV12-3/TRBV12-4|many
CASSVGAGRQRGAYEQYF
TGTGCCAGCAGTGTAGGGGCTGGGAGGCAACGGGGGGCCTACGAGCAGTACTTC
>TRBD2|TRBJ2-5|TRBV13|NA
CASSSNSGLAERGTQYF
TGTGCCAGCAGCTCCAACTCCGGACTAGCGGAGAGGGGGACCCAGTACTTC
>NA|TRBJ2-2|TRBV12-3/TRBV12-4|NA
CVSTKGDGLNTGELFF
TGTGTCAGCACCAAAGGGGACGGACTGAACACCGGGGAGCTGTTTTTT
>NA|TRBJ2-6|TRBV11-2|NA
CASSLAIQRGAYVLTF
TGTGCCAGCAGCTTAGCTATTCAACGCGGGGCCTACGTCCTGACTTTC
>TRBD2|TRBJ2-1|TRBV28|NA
CASRPTMGLAANYNEQFF
TGTGCTAGCAGGCCAACTATGGGACTAGCGGCTAACTACAATGAGCAGTTCTTC
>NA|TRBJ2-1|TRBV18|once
CASSSGHGTDEQFF
TGTGCCAGCTCATCCGGACATGGCACCGATGAGCAGTTCTTC
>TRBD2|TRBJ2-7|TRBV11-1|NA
CASSTEGLVGKAYEQYF
TGTGCCAGCAGCACGGAAGGACTAGTGGGAAAGGCCTACGAGCAGTACTTC
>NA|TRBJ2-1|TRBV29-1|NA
CSFEGAGGLYNEQFF
TGCAGCTTTGAGGGGGCGGGGGGCCTCTACAATGAGCAGTTCTTC
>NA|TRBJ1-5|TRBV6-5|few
CASSYSRGNQPQHF
TGTGCCAGCAGTTACTCTCGGGGGAATCAGCCCCAGCATTTT
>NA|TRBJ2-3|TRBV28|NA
CANSFPREYADTQYF
TGTGCCAACAGTTTCCCCCGAGAGTACGCAGATACGCAGTATTTT
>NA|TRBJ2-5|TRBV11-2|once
CAISLVPRAPQETQYF
TGTGCCATCAGCTTAGTGCCCCGGGCGCCCCAGGAGACCCAGTACTTC
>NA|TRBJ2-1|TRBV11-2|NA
CASSFLEGGHNEQFF
TGTGCCAGCAGCTTCCTGGAGGGAGGCCACAATGAGCAGTTCTTC
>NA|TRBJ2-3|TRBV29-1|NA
CSSRGLEGATDTQYF
TGCAGCTCACGAGGGCTAGAGGGCGCCACAGATACGCAGTATTTT
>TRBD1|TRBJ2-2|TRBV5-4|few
CTSSRGGAGNTGELFF
TGTACCAGCAGCCGAGGGGGCGCGGGGAACACCGGGGAGCTGTTTTTT
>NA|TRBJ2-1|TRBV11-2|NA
CASPRIGVNEQLF
TGTGCCAGTCCTCGGATAGGGGTCAATGAGCAGCTCTTC
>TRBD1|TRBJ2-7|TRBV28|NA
CASSDRAREQYF
TGTGCCAGCAGCGACAGGGCGCGAGAGCAGTACTTC
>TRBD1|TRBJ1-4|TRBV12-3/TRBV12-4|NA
CASGSGQPGEKLFF
TGTGCCAGCGGTTCGGGACAGCCAGGGGAAAAACTGTTTTTT
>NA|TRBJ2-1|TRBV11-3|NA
CASSLCRRDLSFYNEQFF
TGTGCCAGCAGCTTATGTCGACGGGACTTGTCCTTCTACAATGAGCAGTTCTTC
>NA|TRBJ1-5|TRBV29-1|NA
CSAADGDQPQQF
TGCAGCGCCGCGGACGGCGATCAGCCCCAGCAATTT